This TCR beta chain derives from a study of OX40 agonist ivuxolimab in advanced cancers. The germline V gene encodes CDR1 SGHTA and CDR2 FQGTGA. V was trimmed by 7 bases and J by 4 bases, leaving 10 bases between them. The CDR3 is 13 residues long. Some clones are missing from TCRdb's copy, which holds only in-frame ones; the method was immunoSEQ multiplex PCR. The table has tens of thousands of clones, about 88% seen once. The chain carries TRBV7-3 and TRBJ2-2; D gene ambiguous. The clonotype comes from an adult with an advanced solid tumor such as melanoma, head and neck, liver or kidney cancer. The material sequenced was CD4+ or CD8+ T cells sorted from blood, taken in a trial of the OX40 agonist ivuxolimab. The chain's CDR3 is CASNRVATGELFF. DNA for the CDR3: TGTGCCAGCAATAGGGTAGCCACCGGGGAGCTGTTTTTT.